This T cell receptor (beta chain) was profiled in a study of shared clonotypes between healthy human individuals. Germline V lookup: CDR1 MNHEY, CDR2 SVGAGI. V lost 6 bases and J lost 13, with 17 bases in between. The CDR3 length is 12 residues. In the case of this clone: The antigen is undetermined.

The study's findings and limits: Sampling used blood alone; tissue repertoires probably differ.

TCRdb's table, derived via immunoSEQ multiplex PCR, lists solely in-frame clones and lacks some. The table shows about 2.1 million clones, with around 93% occurring only once. The naive CD8 fraction comprised CD45RO-negative cells positively selected for CCR7 and excluded terminally differentiated effector memory CD45RA+ cells. The study drew its donors from healthy HIV-negative adults without recent acute infections or vaccinations. This receptor was identified in a man aged 18 to 30 in good health. Some clones in this sample may be carry-over from other donors' samples. The sequencing sample was made of naive CD8+ T cells from PBMCs. The genes are TRBV6-5 and TRBJ2-3; D gene unclear. DNA for the CDR3: TGTGCCAGCAGCCCGAACTTGGATCCGAAGTATTTT. This gives the protein CASSPNLDPKYF.